The 30 T cell receptor beta chains listed next were all sequenced from one sample in a study of blood T cell repertoires in COVID-19. Sequencing was performed with immunoSEQ multiplex PCR; in TCRdb, only in-frame clones are kept and a portion is missing. In the table there are 150,000 to 200,000 clones, approximately 90% of which are singletons. The sequenced sample consisted of peripheral blood. Receptors originate from a woman aged 70-85 years with COVID-19, enrolled during active disease.

The J gene is TRBJ1-4, the V gene TRBV30; 7 bases match TRBD1. Unmatched junction bases numbered 3, after V lost 2 bases and J lost 3 bases. Germline V CDR1 and CDR2: GTSNPN, SVGIG (reference sequence). The CDR3 sequence is 14 residues long. Written as DNA, the CDR3 is TGTGCCTGGAGTAAGGGGACAGCTAATGAAAAACTGTTTTTT. It codes for CAWSKGTANEKLFF.

The V call is TRBV19, the J call TRBJ1-1; maybe TRBD1 (5 bases). The CDR3 is 14 residues long. V lost 3 bases and J lost 1, with 9 bases in between. Germline V lookup: CDR1 LNHDA, CDR2 SQIVND (reference sequence). The CDR3 bases are TGTGCCAGTAGTATTGAAGGGGAGAACACTGAAGCTTTCTTT. This sequence encodes CASSIEGENTEAFF. Based on the CDR3 plus reference TRBV19 and TRBJ1-1, the full variable domain is DGGITQSPKYLFRKEGQNVTLSCEQNLNHDAMYWYRQDPGQGLRLIYYSQIVNDFQKGDIAEGYSVSREKKESFPLTVTSAQKNPTAFYLCASSIEGENTEAFFGQGTRLTVV.

The CDR3 sequence: CASSLGTGGTEAFF. The CDR3 nucleotides read TGTGCCAGCAGTCTCGGGACAGGCGGTACTGAAGCTTTCTTT. The chain is built from TRBV5-4 and TRBJ1-1; 8 bases line up with TRBD1. The CDR3 spans 14 residues. V lost 5 bases and J lost 5; bases outside the gene matches: 8. Germline values: CDR1 SGHNT, CDR2 YYREEE (reference sequence).

This chain uses TRBV5-1 with TRBJ1-6; D is possibly TRBD1 (5 bases). Trimming removed 2 bases at V and 0 bases at J, with 12 bases between. The germline gives CDR1 SGHRS, CDR2 YFSETQ. CDR3 size: 17 residues. The DNA for the CDR3 is TGCGCCAGCAGCTTATCCCCCACAGGCTCCTATAATTCACCCCTCCACTTT. This encodes CASSLSPTGSYNSPLHF.

The rearrangement uses TRBV13 and TRBJ1-1, with D perhaps matching TRBD1 (5 bases). The CDR3 is made up of 12 amino acids. V lost 3 bases and J 6 bases, leaving 8 bases between the germline ends. Germline V gives CDR1 PRHDT, CDR2 FYEKMQ (reference sequence). The DNA for the CDR3 is TGTGCCAGCAGCTTTAAAGGGGCTGAAGCTTTCTTT. Protein product: CASSFKGAEAFF.

The chain combines TRBV3-1 (or the pseudogene TRBV3-2) with TRBJ2-7; D is uncertain. The CDR3 is made up of 15 amino acids. Germline V CDR1 and CDR2: LGHDT, YNNKEL (reference sequence). The V end lost 1 base, the J end lost 0 bases, and 10 bases lay between the germline ends. CDR3 in DNA: TGTGCCAGCAGCCAAGCGGCGGTTAGCTCCTACGAGCAGTACTTC. Residues: CASSQAAVSSYEQYF.

This clone was seen once. V is TRBV19 and J is TRBJ1-6; possibly TRBD1 for D (5 bases). Trimming left V 0 bases short and J 7 bases short, with 10 bases between. Germline V gives CDR1 LNHDA, CDR2 SQIVND (reference sequence). This CDR3 has 15 residues. The CDR3 coding sequence is TGTGCCAGTAGTATAGAAAGGGGTCGCAATTCACCCCTCCACTTT. This translates into CASSIERGRNSPLHF.

The chain recombines TRBV7-2 with TRBJ1-6; 10 bases fit TRBD1. The CDR3 runs to 18 residues. The V segment lost 7 bases and the J segment 2 bases; nucleotides outside the gene matches: 11. Per germline, CDR1 SGHTA and CDR2 FQGNSA. The CDR3 bases are TGTGCCAGCACCCCTCGACCCGGGACAGGGGCCTATAATTCACCCCTCCACTTT. Its translation is CASTPRPGTGAYNSPLHF.

The gene calls are TRBV28 and TRBJ1-2; weak D call: TRBD1 (5 bases). Between the trimmed V and J ends, which lost 3 bases and 8 bases, there was a span of 13 bases. The CDR3 is made up of 13 amino acids. The germline gives CDR1 MDHEN, CDR2 SYDVKM. This CDR3 is CASSFVRASGYTF. In nucleotides, the CDR3 is TGTGCCAGCAGTTTTGTCAGGGCAAGCGGCTACACCTTC.

The chain recombines TRBV18 with TRBJ1-1; D is ambiguous. The CDR3 contains 12 residues. Germline values: CDR1 KGHSH, CDR2 LQKENI. V lost 4 bases and J 3 bases, leaving 6 bases between the germline ends. As DNA, the CDR3 is TGTGCCAGCTCACTGAGGGACACTGAAGCTTTCTTT. This encodes CASSLRDTEAFF.

This rearrangement joins TRBV14 to TRBJ2-3, with D possibly matching TRBD1 (6 bases). The V gene's germline CDR1 is SGHDN and CDR2 FVKESK. This CDR3 spans 15 amino acids. Trimming pared 3 bases from V and 5 bases from J, leaving 15 bases between. As DNA, the CDR3 is TGTGCCAGCAGCCATCCCTTTGGGGGCAAAGATACGCAGTATTTT. Residues: CASSHPFGGKDTQYF.

The chain has TRBV6-5 and TRBJ2-1; D perhaps matches TRBD2 (7 bases). This CDR3 region has 15 residues. Per germline, CDR1 MNHEY and CDR2 SVGAGI. The V end was cut by 4 bases, the J end by 2 bases, with 12 bases between. The CDR3 DNA follows: TGTGCCAGCAGTTTCGGGGGGCCAACCTACAATGAGCAGTTCTTC. Encoded protein: CASSFGGPTYNEQFF.

This chain connects TRBV10-1 to TRBJ2-1; TRBD1 matches at 8 bases. J was trimmed by 3 bases and V by 8 bases; bases with no gene match: 12. CDR3 size: 16 residues. Germline V lookup: CDR1 WNHNN, CDR2 SYGVQD (reference sequence). This chain's CDR3 is CASGLPGTGNYNEQFF. In DNA, the CDR3 is TGCGCCAGCGGCCTTCCCGGGACAGGCAACTACAATGAGCAGTTCTTC.

V and J are TRBV4-2 and TRBJ1-5; 7 bases map to TRBD1. There are 16 residues in the CDR3. Trimming at V came to 1 base and at J to 2 bases, leaving 5 bases not matched to a gene. Germline loops: CDR1 LGHNA, CDR2 YNFKEQ. CDR3 sequence reads: CASSQGGQIRNQPQHF. CDR3 DNA: TGTGCCAGCAGCCAAGGGGGACAGATTCGCAATCAGCCCCAGCATTTT.

The gene calls are TRBV11-3 and TRBJ2-2; D may be TRBD2 (6 bases). Between the trimmed V and J ends, which lost 3 bases and 7 bases, there was a span of 9 bases. Germline lookup yields CDR1 SGHNT and CDR2 YENEEA. The CDR3 has 13 residues. CDR3 nucleotides: TGTGCCAGCAGCTTCGAGGGAGGCGGGGAGCTGTTTTTT. Its protein is CASSFEGGGELFF.

The chain is built from TRBV5-4 and TRBJ2-5; 12 bases fit TRBD2. V dropped 0 bases and J dropped 4; count of bases not matched to a gene: 4. The CDR3 has 16 residues. CDR1 SGHNT and CDR2 YYREEE come from the germline V gene (reference sequence). The CDR3 here is CASSLASSGGAETQYF. CDR3 sequence (DNA): TGTGCCAGCAGCTTGGCCTCTAGCGGGGGGGCAGAGACCCAGTACTTC. Drawing the rest from reference TRBV5-4 and TRBJ2-5, the complete variable domain is ETGVTQSPTHLIKTRGQQVTLRCSSQSGHNTVSWYQQALGQGPQFIFQYYREEENGRGNFPPRFSGLQFPNYSSELNVNALELDDSALYLCASSLASSGGAETQYFGPGTRLLVL.

This chain joins TRBV7-9 and TRBJ2-7, with TRBD2 as a possible D gene (5 bases). There are 13 residues in the CDR3. The V end lost 6 bases, the J end lost 0 bases, and 9 bases lay between the germline ends. Germline-derived CDR1 and CDR2 are SEHNR and FQNEAQ (reference sequence). CDR3: CASRGDISYEQYF. CDR3 bases: TGTGCCAGCAGGGGAGACATCTCCTACGAGCAGTACTTC.

In DNA, the CDR3 is TGTGCCAGCAGTTCTCCCTGGAGGAGCTATGGCTACACCTTC. This gives the protein CASSSPWRSYGYTF. The chain uses TRBV28 and TRBJ1-2; D not resolved. Germline V gene lookup returns CDR1 MDHEN and CDR2 SYDVKM. The V and J ends lost 4 bases and 4 bases respectively, with 13 bases between them. The CDR3 is 14 residues long.

The V gene is TRBV2, the J gene TRBJ1-2, with D hard to call. Germline V gene sequence: CDR1 SNHLY, CDR2 FYNNEI. The V and J ends lost 7 bases and 5 bases respectively, with 8 bases between them. The CDR3 length is 11 residues. The CDR3 loop reads CASTQAYGYTF. The CDR3 DNA is TGTGCCAGCACTCAGGCTTATGGCTACACCTTC.

The V and J genes are TRBV18 and TRBJ2-3; 8 positions match TRBD1. In germline, CDR1 is KGHSH, CDR2 LQKENI. CDR3 length: 13 residues. V trimming: 5 bases; J trimming: 5 bases; junction bases outside the gene matches: 3. The CDR3 region is CASSSTGEDTQYF. DNA of the CDR3: TGTGCCAGCTCATCGACAGGGGAAGATACGCAGTATTTT.

This chain connects TRBV2 to TRBJ2-3; perhaps TRBD2 as D (5 bases). Trimming cost V 10 bases and J 2 bases, with 10 bases left between them. This CDR3 comprises 12 residues. The V gene's germline CDR1 is SNHLY and CDR2 FYNNEI. CDR3 sequence reads: CATRGVTDTQYF. The CDR3 DNA follows: TGTGCCACCCGGGGTGTCACAGATACGCAGTATTTT.

The chain carries TRBV3-1 (or the pseudogene TRBV3-2) and TRBJ2-2, with a possible D match to TRBD1 (6 bases). Deletions cut 4 bases from V and 5 bases from J, with 20 bases between. Germline V gene data show CDR1 as LGHDT and CDR2 as YNNKEL (reference sequence). The CDR3 consists of 17 residues. The CDR3 region has the DNA TGTGCCAGCAGCCCCTCCCGAGGCAGGGGATCGACCGGGGAGCTGTTTTTT. It codes for CASSPSRGRGSTGELFF.

The chain uses TRBV5-1 and TRBJ2-7; 9 bases map to TRBD1. The CDR3 is 16 amino acids. CDR1 is SGHRS, CDR2 YFSETQ, per germline. Trimming removed 4 bases from V and 5 bases from J; junction bases left unmatched: 13. CDR3 sequence reads: CASSPSLGQGPNEQYF. Written as DNA, the CDR3 is TGCGCCAGCAGCCCGAGTCTGGGACAGGGCCCCAACGAGCAGTACTTC.

V gene TRBV2 combines with J gene TRBJ1-1; TRBD1 agrees at 7 bases. The V segment lost 3 bases and the J segment 8 bases; nucleotides outside the gene matches: 6. The CDR3 consists of 13 residues. The germline CDR1 and CDR2 sequences are SNHLY and FYNNEI. The CDR3 nucleotides read TGTGCCAGCAGTGATACAGGGGTTGGGGAAGCTTTCTTT. It yields the protein CASSDTGVGEAFF.

The chain is built from TRBV12-5 and TRBJ2-3; D is undetermined. The CDR3 runs to 12 residues. Trimming shortened V by 3 bases and J by 2 bases, and 3 bases separated the two germline ends. CDR1 and CDR2 from the germline V gene are LGHNT and FRNRAP. CDR3 region: CASGFNTDTQYF. CDR3 DNA: TGTGCTAGTGGTTTTAACACAGATACGCAGTATTTT.

The rearrangement uses TRBV19 and TRBJ1-4; possible D gene TRBD1, 5 bases. V was cut by 2 bases and J by 6 bases, with 7 bases left in between. CDR1 is LNHDA, CDR2 SQIVND, per germline (reference sequence). This CDR3 has 13 residues. CDR3 in amino acids: CASSIQGDEKLFF. The DNA of the CDR3 is TGTGCCAGTAGTATACAGGGTGATGAAAAACTGTTTTTT.

The chain combines TRBV28 with TRBJ1-1; 10 bases agree with TRBD1. The CDR3 runs to 16 residues. V shed 5 bases, J shed 0 bases, and the junction held 6 bases outside the gene matches. Germline CDR1 MDHEN, CDR2 SYDVKM. CDR3 sequence: CASSPTGGRLNTEAFF. The CDR3 nucleotides read TGTGCCAGCAGTCCGACAGGGGGCCGCCTGAACACTGAAGCTTTCTTT.

This clone has only a few counts. Other DNA sequences within the sample encode an identical CDR3. The rearrangement joins TRBV7-9 to TRBJ2-5; possible D gene TRBD2, 5 bases. The CDR3 contains 11 residues. V lost 4 bases, J lost 5 bases, and 5 bases lay in between. Germline V lookup: CDR1 SEHNR, CDR2 FQNEAQ (reference sequence). The CDR3 sequence: CASSSGETQYF. As DNA, the CDR3 is TGTGCCAGCAGCTCGGGGGAGACCCAGTACTTC.

This clone was recorded only once. The CDR3 reads CASSQDRGDTDTQYF. DNA for the CDR3: TGTGCCAGCAGCCAAGACCGGGGGGACACAGATACGCAGTATTTT. This sequence joins TRBV4-2 and TRBJ2-3; TRBD2 agrees at 7 bases. The CDR3 loop spans 15 amino acids. V dropped 0 bases and J dropped 2; count of bases not matched to a gene: 2. CDR1 and CDR2 from the germline V gene are LGHNA and YNFKEQ.

The genes are TRBV3-1 (or the pseudogene TRBV3-2) and TRBJ2-2; no firm D call. The V gene's germline CDR1 is LGHDT and CDR2 YNNKEL (reference sequence). The CDR3 contains 14 residues. V lost 1 base and J 8 bases, leaving 11 bases between the germline ends. The CDR3 reads CASSQVTTQGELFF. The CDR3 bases are TGTGCCAGCAGCCAAGTCACAACCCAAGGGGAGCTGTTTTTT.